The TCR beta chain under discussion was sequenced for a study of T cell changes during pregnancy in multiple sclerosis. The data were produced by immunoSEQ multiplex PCR, yet TCRdb's version contains in-frame clones alone and is incomplete. The profile covers under 65,000 clones, with about nine tenths appearing a single time and more than 2.5% taken by the ten largest. The source material was peripheral blood, sampled in the first trimester of pregnancy. The clonotype originates from a female donor in good health, enrolled as a control in a pregnancy study.

The CDR3: CSVKTGETQYF. The CDR3 region has the DNA TGCAGCGTTAAGACTGGGGAGACCCAGTACTTC. This chain uses TRBV29-1 with TRBJ2-5; D unclear. The CDR3 sequence is 11 residues long. Germline CDR1 and CDR2: SQVTM and ANQGSEA. V was clipped by 5 bases and J by 5 bases, with 9 bases between them.